Below are 24 T cell receptor beta chains sequenced from a single sample in a study of shared clonotypes between healthy human individuals. This table comes from immunoSEQ multiplex PCR, and its TCRdb copy is limited to in-frame clones, with some not included. This sample yields about 2.4 million clones, of which just over 90% are seen a single time; roughly 0.13% belongs to the top ten. Sequencing was done on a sample of naive CD4+ T cells sorted from blood. Indicated subset: CD45RA+ positively selected. Source of these receptors: a man aged 18 to 29 in good health.

The J gene is TRBJ2-1, the V gene TRBV27, with D hard to call. V gave up 2 bases and J gave up 7 bases, with 9 bases separating them. The germline gives CDR1 MNHEY, CDR2 SMNVEV (reference sequence). This CDR3 spans 13 amino acids. The CDR3 loop reads CASSLGTRNEQFF. CDR3 nucleotide sequence: TGTGCCAGCAGTTTAGGAACCCGGAATGAGCAGTTCTTC.

The V and J genes are TRBV30 and TRBJ1-4; D remains ambiguous. Germline V gene sequence: CDR1 GTSNPN, CDR2 SVGIG (reference sequence). The CDR3 extends over 12 amino acids. The V end was cut by 5 bases, the J end by 7 bases, with 11 bases between. DNA for the CDR3: TGTGCCTGGGCCCCTCGGGGTGAAAAACTGTTTTTT. Its protein product is CAWAPRGEKLFF.

The genes are TRBV29-1 and TRBJ1-1; no definite D call. This CDR3 contains 12 residues. Germline lookup yields CDR1 SQVTM and CDR2 ANQGSEA. Trimming took off 0 bases at V and 8 bases at J, with 10 bases between the two ends. The CDR3 protein is CSVEDLPLEAFF. CDR3 nucleotide sequence: TGCAGCGTTGAAGATCTTCCCCTCGAAGCTTTCTTT.

The rearrangement uses TRBV5-6 and TRBJ2-3, with D perhaps being TRBD1 or TRBD2 (5 bases each). This CDR3 contains 16 residues. Germline lookup yields CDR1 SGHDT and CDR2 YYEEEE. The germline V and J ends were trimmed by 0 bases and 2 bases, with 13 bases remaining between them. CDR3: CASSLVGARSTDTQYF. CDR3 bases: TGTGCCAGCAGCTTGGTCGGGGCTCGGTCCACAGATACGCAGTATTTT. The full variable domain, rest sourced from reference TRBV5-6 and TRBJ2-3, is DAGVTQSPTHLIKTRGQQVTLRCSPKSGHDTVSWYQQALGQGPQFIFQYYEEEERQRGNFPDRFSGHQFPNYSSELNVNALLLGDSALYLCASSLVGARSTDTQYFGPGTRLTVL.

CDR3 DNA sequence: TGTGCCAGCAGGGGGGACAGCTCCACCCAGTACTTC. Its translation: CASRGDSSTQYF. The V and J genes are TRBV6-5 and TRBJ2-5, with 7 nucleotides matching TRBD1. The length of the CDR3 is 12 residues. Losses at the gene ends were 6 bases for V and 8 bases for J; bases not matched to a gene: 6. The V gene's germline CDR1 is MNHEY and CDR2 SVGAGI.

V is TRBV7-2 and J is TRBJ2-1; 7 bases fit TRBD2. With 0 bases clipped from V and 9 bases from J, the junction kept 8 bases outside the gene matches. Germline V gives CDR1 SGHTA, CDR2 FQGNSA. This CDR3 is 15 amino acids long. CDR3 DNA sequence: TGTGCCAGCAGCTTAGCGGTAGGGGCGGGAGTTGAGCAGTTCTTC. Amino acids: CASSLAVGAGVEQFF.

The chain couples TRBV4-2 to TRBJ2-7; D is unclear. This CDR3 has 12 amino acids. V was pared by 1 base and J by 4 bases, with 5 bases between. Per the germline V gene, CDR1 is LGHNA and CDR2 is YNFKEQ. DNA for the CDR3: TGTGCCAGCAGCCAAGGGCAATACGAGCAGTACTTC. Its protein is CASSQGQYEQYF.

The V and J genes are TRBV2 and TRBJ2-3, with D perhaps matching TRBD1 (6 bases). Germline V gives CDR1 SNHLY, CDR2 FYNNEI. The CDR3 sequence is 15 residues long. V was clipped by 6 bases and J by 0 bases, with 13 bases between them. The CDR3 bases are TGTGCCAGCAGCCACAGGGTAACTAGCACAGATACGCAGTATTTT. This codes for CASSHRVTSTDTQYF.

The chain recombines TRBV6-1 with TRBJ1-1; 7 bases align to TRBD1. This CDR3 is built from 13 residues. Germline CDR1 and CDR2: MNHNS and SASEGT. V lost 6 bases, J lost 4 bases, and 5 bases stayed unmatched. The CDR3 here is CASSPGGSTEAFF. CDR3 nucleotides: TGTGCCAGCAGCCCAGGGGGGAGCACTGAAGCTTTCTTT.

This clone was picked up one time. The chain recombines TRBV7-8 with TRBJ2-3; D is possibly TRBD1 (6 bases). Germline loops: CDR1 SGHVS, CDR2 FQNEAQ. The CDR3 spans 14 residues. V lost 5 bases and J lost 2, with 11 bases in between. CDR3 sequence: CASSPRGHTDTQYF. CDR3 DNA: TGTGCCAGCAGCCCCCGGGGACACACAGATACGCAGTATTTT.

This chain links TRBV11-2 with TRBJ2-2, with D tentatively TRBD2 (5 bases). The V end was cut by 2 bases, the J end by 14 bases, with 15 bases between. Germline lookup yields CDR1 SGHAT and CDR2 FQNNGV. This CDR3 spans 13 amino acids. The CDR3 is CASSLMLAAVLFF. The CDR3, as DNA: TGTGCCAGCAGCTTAATGCTAGCCGCGGTACTGTTTTTT. Together with reference TRBV11-2 and TRBJ2-2, the CDR3 gives the full variable domain: EAGVAQSPRYKIIEKRQSVAFWCNPISGHATLYWYQQILGQGPKLLIQFQNNGVVDDSQLPKDRFSAERLKGVDSTLKIQPAKLEDSAVYLCASSLMLAAVLFFGEGSRLTVL.

This clone showed up just a few times. The chain combines TRBV7-9 with TRBJ2-7; 14 bases map to TRBD2. The V gene end was trimmed by 5 bases and the J gene end by 7 bases; junction bases not matched to a gene: 10. The CDR3 is made up of 16 amino acids. CDR1 is SEHNR and CDR2 is FQNEAQ in the germline V gene (reference sequence). This chain's CDR3 is CASSRGAGLAGVEQYF. The CDR3 DNA follows: TGTGCCAGCAGCCGCGGAGCGGGACTAGCGGGAGTAGAGCAGTACTTC.

This chain uses TRBV18 with TRBJ2-3, with 8 bases that match TRBD2. Germline loops: CDR1 KGHSH, CDR2 LQKENI. Trimming at V came to 2 bases and at J to 0 bases, leaving 7 bases not matched to a gene. The CDR3 spans 17 residues. CDR3 bases: TGTGCCAGCTCACCAGTCGGCGGGGGGACTAGCACAGATACGCAGTATTTT. This gives the protein CASSPVGGGTSTDTQYF.

The V and J genes are TRBV6-1 and TRBJ2-7; 7 positions match TRBD1. V gave up 6 bases and J gave up 6 bases; unmatched junction bases: 11. Germline CDR1 MNHNS, CDR2 SASEGT. This CDR3 comprises 14 residues. CDR3 protein: CASSRQGPMSEQYF. The CDR3 coding sequence is TGTGCCAGCAGCCGACAGGGACCCATGAGCGAGCAGTACTTC.

This chain joins TRBV21-1 and TRBJ1-5. TRBV21-1 counts as a pseudogene. The length of the CDR3 is 18 residues. The CDR3 region has the DNA TGTGCCAGCAGCAAAGACGGCGGCTCGGGGAGAAGCAATCAGCCCCAGCATTTT. Protein product: CASSKDGGSGRSNQPQHF.

The rearrangement uses TRBV6-6 and TRBJ2-7, with D uncertain. The germline V and J ends were trimmed by 6 bases and 2 bases, with 14 bases remaining between them. The CDR3 is 14 residues long. Germline V gene data show CDR1 as MNHNY and CDR2 as SVGAGI (reference sequence). In DNA form, the CDR3 reads TGTGCCAGCAGGCGTCCGGAACGTACCTACGAGCAGTACTTC. The encoded protein is CASRRPERTYEQYF.

V gene TRBV7-8 combines with J gene TRBJ2-7; D is ambiguous. Looked up from germline, CDR1 is SGHVS and CDR2 is FQNEAQ. This CDR3 is 13 amino acids long. Trimming removed 3 bases from V and 4 bases from J, with 10 bases in between. The CDR3 sequence is CASSFLPNYEQYF. As DNA, the CDR3 is TGTGCCAGCAGCTTTCTCCCAAATTACGAGCAGTACTTC. The variable domain in full, with the rest retrieved from reference TRBV7-8 and TRBJ2-7, is GAGVSQSPRYKVAKRGQDVALRCDPISGHVSLFWYQQALGQGPEFLTYFQNEAQLDKSGLPSDRFFAERPEGSVSTLKIQRTQQEDSAVYLCASSFLPNYEQYFGPGTRLTVT.

The chain recombines TRBV5-1 with TRBJ2-7, with D perhaps given as TRBD1 or TRBD2 (6 bases each). V lost 0 bases and J 1 base, leaving 11 bases between the germline ends. This CDR3 contains 15 residues. The germline V gene encodes CDR1 SGHRS and CDR2 YFSETQ. CDR3 sequence reads: CASSLDGGQSYEQYF. The CDR3 DNA sequence: TGCGCCAGCAGCTTGGATGGGGGGCAGTCCTACGAGCAGTACTTC. The full variable domain, in which reference TRBV5-1 and TRBJ2-7 provide the parts outside the CDR3, is KAGVTQTPRYLIKTRGQQVTLSCSPISGHRSVSWYQQTPGQGLQFLFEYFSETQRNKGNFPGRFSGRQFSNSRSEMNVSTLELGDSALYLCASSLDGGQSYEQYFGPGTRLTVT.

V usage is TRBV28 and J usage is TRBJ2-2, with D maybe TRBD2 (5 bases). Deletions cut 5 bases from V and 5 bases from J, with 12 bases between. The germline CDR1 and CDR2 sequences are MDHEN and SYDVKM. The CDR3 is made up of 14 amino acids. This chain's CDR3 is CASSTGRETGELFF. Written as DNA, the CDR3 is TGTGCCAGCAGTACGGGGAGAGAAACCGGGGAGCTGTTTTTT.

This chain connects TRBV7-6 to TRBJ1-3; TRBD1 matches at 8 bases. CDR1 SGHVS and CDR2 FNYEAQ come from the germline V gene. The V and J ends lost 5 bases and 2 bases, in that order; junction bases with no gene match: 2. This CDR3 region has 14 residues. Here the CDR3 DNA reads TGTGCCAGCAGCCCACAGGGGGCTGGAAACACCATATATTTT. Translation gives CASSPQGAGNTIYF.

V gene TRBV2 combines with J gene TRBJ1-1, with 7 bases identical to TRBD1. Per germline, CDR1 SNHLY and CDR2 FYNNEI. The CDR3 is 14 residues long. Trimming took 5 bases from V and 5 from J; bases not matched to a gene: 8. The CDR3 sequence: CASSSRDSRTEAFF. The CDR3 coding sequence is TGTGCCAGCAGTTCCCGGGACAGCCGAACTGAAGCTTTCTTT.

J is TRBJ1-1 and V is TRBV18; D is perhaps TRBD1 (6 bases). The CDR3 extends over 13 amino acids. With 5 bases removed from V and 5 bases from J, the gap between germline ends came to 12 bases. Germline values: CDR1 KGHSH, CDR2 LQKENI. The CDR3 sequence: CASSSDSWTEAFF. In DNA form, the CDR3 reads TGTGCCAGCTCATCGGACAGTTGGACTGAAGCTTTCTTT.

This clone was counted a single time. CDR3 loop: CASSLVLSGSGTQYF. CDR3 nucleotides: TGTGCCAGCAGCTTAGTTCTCAGCGGGAGTGGTACGCAGTATTTT. This chain joins TRBV7-2 and TRBJ2-3; 8 bases match TRBD2. Germline V lookup: CDR1 SGHTA, CDR2 FQGNSA. V shed 1 base, J shed 8 bases, and the junction held 8 bases outside the gene matches. The CDR3 is 15 residues long.

The gene calls are TRBV5-1 and TRBJ1-1; 8 bases agree with TRBD1. With V trimmed by 4 bases and J by 5 bases, 4 bases remained unmatched. The CDR3 has 13 amino acids. Germline assignment: CDR1 SGHRS and CDR2 YFSETQ. The CDR3 sequence is CASSHTGGTEAFF. The CDR3 DNA follows: TGCGCCAGCAGCCACACAGGGGGGACTGAAGCTTTCTTT.